A single sample gave rise to the 7 T cell receptor beta chains below, sequenced in a study of radiation and T cells in renal cell carcinoma. TCRdb's table, derived via immunoSEQ multiplex PCR, lists solely in-frame clones and lacks some. This table has some 120,000 clones, 88% appearing once. Described time point: blood 2 weeks post-SBRT. Treatment defined: 15 Gy SBRT to primary tumor, nephrectomy 4 weeks later. The sample was blood, taken from a patient whose treatment included radiotherapy and nephrectomy. These receptors all stem from a woman aged 70-85 years with renal cell carcinoma.

V usage is TRBV7-2 and J usage is TRBJ2-7, with no clear D. Germline loops: CDR1 SGHTA, CDR2 FQGNSA. V lost 5 bases and J 4 bases, leaving 15 bases between the germline ends. The CDR3 runs to 14 residues. The CDR3 DNA reads as TGTGCCAGCAGCCGTACCCTTACTCAATACGAGCAGTACTTC. Protein: CASSRTLTQYEQYF. Together with reference TRBV7-2 and TRBJ2-7, the CDR3 gives the full variable domain: GAGVSQSPSNKVTEKGKDVELRCDPISGHTALYWYRQSLGQGLEFLIYFQGNSAPDKSGLPSDRFSAERTGGSVSTLTIQRTQQEDSAVYLCASSRTLTQYEQYFGPGTRLTVT.

V is TRBV6-6 and J is TRBJ2-1; D is ambiguous. Trimming took 6 bases from V and 7 from J, leaving 16 bases between them. The CDR3 runs to 14 residues. Germline V gene sequence: CDR1 MNHNY, CDR2 SVGAGI (reference sequence). The chain's CDR3 is CASSTMGGENEQFF. DNA of the CDR3: TGTGCCAGCAGCACAATGGGCGGCGAGAATGAGCAGTTCTTC.

The J gene is TRBJ2-7, the V gene TRBV18, with TRBD1 matching over 8 bases. In germline, CDR1 is KGHSH, CDR2 LQKENI. Germline trimming cut 3 bases from V and 1 base from J; bases unmatched to any gene: 23. This CDR3 region has 21 residues. The CDR3: CASSPSTGAGGDMVESYEQYF. The CDR3 nucleotides read TGTGCCAGCTCACCCTCCACTGGGGCAGGGGGCGACATGGTTGAGTCCTACGAGCAGTACTTC. Based on the CDR3 plus reference TRBV18 and TRBJ2-7, the full variable domain is NAGVMQNPRHLVRRRGQEARLRCSPMKGHSHVYWYRQLPEEGLKFMVYLQKENIIDESGMPKERFSAEFPKEGPSILRIQQVVRGDSAAYFCASSPSTGAGGDMVESYEQYFGPGTRLTVT.

The V gene is TRBV30, the J gene TRBJ1-5, with D tentatively TRBD1 (5 bases). Germline V lookup: CDR1 GTSNPN, CDR2 SVGIG (reference sequence). V lost 1 base to trimming and J lost 1 base, with 14 bases between them. The CDR3 runs to 16 residues. The CDR3 DNA reads TGTGCCTGGAGTGAAGGACCGGGACGGAGCAATCAGCCCCAGCATTTT. It specifies CAWSEGPGRSNQPQHF. The complete variable domain, with remaining parts taken from reference TRBV30 and TRBJ1-5, reads SQTIHQWPATLVQPVGSPLSLECTVEGTSNPNLYWYRQAAGRGLQLLFYSVGIGQISSEVPQNLSASRPQDRQFILSSKKLLLSDSGFYLCAWSEGPGRSNQPQHFGDGTRLSIL.

The V gene is TRBV20-1, the J gene TRBJ2-7; no clear D. CDR3 size: 10 residues. Germline V gene sequence: CDR1 DFQATT, CDR2 SNEGSKA (reference sequence). Deletions cut 3 bases from V and 6 bases from J, with 6 bases between. CDR3 loop: CSARWGEQYF. In nucleotides, the CDR3 is TGCAGTGCTAGGTGGGGCGAGCAGTACTTC.

The chain carries TRBV9 and TRBJ2-2; 8 bases are a match to TRBD2. Unmatched junction bases numbered 12, after V lost 5 bases and J lost 3 bases. From germline, CDR1 is SGDLS and CDR2 YYNGEE. The CDR3 covers 17 residues. The CDR3 bases are TGTGCCAGCAGATACCCCTTTCGGGGGGGTGACACCGGGGAGCTGTTTTTT. This codes for CASRYPFRGGDTGELFF.

A remark on this clone: Other DNA sequences of this sample code for an identical CDR3. J is TRBJ2-3 and V is TRBV6-5, with a tentative D call TRBD1 (7 bases). Trimming removed 3 bases at V and 2 bases at J, with 12 bases between. This CDR3 is built from 15 residues. Germline lookup yields CDR1 MNHEY and CDR2 SVGAGI. The CDR3 bases are TGTGCCAGCAGTTATGCAGGGGGGTCCACAGATACGCAGTATTTT. Amino acid sequence: CASSYAGGSTDTQYF.